This TCR beta chain was obtained from a study of STAT5B mutations in CD4+ large granular lymphocyte leukemia (dated by TCRdb to 2021 to 2024). About the study as a whole: Among the healthy controls, the CDR3 'QG' motif was associated with a particular HLA allele. The study compared the TCRbeta repertoires of patients with CD4+ T-cell large granular lymphocyte leukemia against those of healthy blood donors. Flow cytometry on FACSCanto II or FACSVerse confirmed that purified fractions exceeded 95% purity among lymphocytes. The paper's findings and limits, for the study overall: Main leukemic clonotypes were private to each patient, although over 20% of the main leukemic clonotypes were found at low frequency in the non-leukemic repertoires of other patients. CD4-sorted patient repertoires appeared more clonal than healthy CD4+ repertoires, and this difference persisted after removing the putative leukemic clones. The data were not HLA-matched, and the higher clonality in CD4+ T-LGLL than in CD8+ T-LGLL could be due to the relatively small sample size. Enrichment of TRBV06-family usage was observed among the top patient clones (8/27) relative to healthy controls (2/35).

Healthy controls were some 34 blood donors whose buffy coats came from the Finnish Red Cross blood service. All TCR-sequenced material derived from peripheral blood: patient blood samples and healthy donor buffy coats. Ficoll-Hypaque gradient centrifugation was used to isolate peripheral blood mononuclear cells. Magnetic purification was used to isolate CD4+ cells from the buffy coats of the healthy controls. The Gentra Puregene Cell and Tissue kit was used to extract genomic DNA, and a Qubit 2.0 fluorometer was used to measure the amount of genomic DNA. The immunoSEQ assay at survey resolution was used to sequence TCRbeta rearrangements from genomic DNA. Per the authors' processing: In the TCR sequencing data, the lowest productive clonotype frequency that could be detected was 2.59 x 10-5. Only productive TCRbeta rearrangements, meaning sequences that were complete and in-frame, were kept for the analyses. Sample clonality was computed as Simpson clonality in the immunoSEQ Analyzer version 3.0. Clones were grouped by frequency into very rare, small, medium, large (1-20%) or hyperexpanded (>20%) categories. OLGA 1.2.3 estimated generation probabilities, VDJtools produced V-gene circos plots, VDJdb was queried for specificities, and GLIPH identified CDR3 motifs. TCRdb's version of the immuneACCESS table is confined to in-frame rearrangements and falls short of the full clone set. An unresolved V gene accounts for under half of the shortfall where checked; the remainder is of unknown origin. V and J calls and clone size come straight from that table; D and trimming were deduced from the DNA. For this sample there are more than 45,000 clones; roughly two thirds appear just once. The ten top clones hold more than 1.5% of the sample.

As concerns this clone: Its antigen is not yet known. No base qualities exist here, and no much larger clone lies one base off it.

CDR1 SGHTA and CDR2 FQGNSA were looked up in the germline V gene. Including the terminal cysteine and phenylalanine, the CDR3 comprises 13 residues. CDR3 DNA only is kept here, 39 bases in frame from base 1. V loses 6 bases, J loses 6 bases, and the germline ends lie 13 bases apart. The TCR sequence derives from a human donor in good health. Sequencing was done on a sample of CD4+ T cells from blood buffy coats. The V and J genes are TRBV7-2 and TRBJ2-3; possibly the D gene is TRBD2, per 6 matching bases. The base sequence is TGTGCCAGCAGTCGACTAGTCCGTGATACGCAGTATTTT. Its protein product is CASSRLVRDTQYF.